The 20 T cell receptor beta chains below all came from one sample that was sequenced in a study of T-cell reconstitution after alpha-beta-depleted transplantation in children. Unique molecular identifiers were incorporated into the prepared TCRbeta library. MiXCR, applied by TCRdb to the PCR reads, yields one record per CDR3 protein. The sample has roughly 8,100 distinct CDR3 sequences, more than 9.5% seen once. Sequencing used PBMCs, mostly from graft donor cells, obtained 60 days after TCRalphabeta/CD19-depleted stem cell transplant. These receptors came from a patient aged 2-15 years who had a stem cell transplant for inherited bone marrow failure, so the T cells may come from the graft donor.

This clonotype was recorded many times. CDR3 in DNA: TGTGCCAGCAGCTTGGGATTCGGGACTAGCTCCTACGAGCAGTACTTC. Translating it yields CASSLGFGTSSYEQYF. The rearrangement links TRBV5-5 to TRBJ2-7; TRBD2 matches at 8 bases. V lost 0 bases, J lost 0 bases, and 5 bases stayed unmatched. The V gene's germline CDR1 is SGHKS and CDR2 YYEKEE (reference sequence). The CDR3 contains 16 residues.

This clonotype was detected ten times or more. V and J are TRBV5-1 and TRBJ2-1; the D gene is possibly TRBD2 (6 bases). The length of the CDR3 is 13 residues. The V gene lost 5 bases and the J gene lost 7 bases, with 13 bases spanning the gap. The V gene's germline CDR1 is SGHRS and CDR2 YFSETQ. DNA of the CDR3: TGCGCCAGCAGGGAGGGGTCTCCGAATGAGCAGTTCTTC. Amino acids: CASREGSPNEQFF.

This clonotype was recorded many times. V gene TRBV4-3 combines with J gene TRBJ2-5, with 11 bases lining up with TRBD1. J was trimmed by 5 bases and V by 4 bases; bases with no gene match: 6. This CDR3 region has 15 residues. The germline V gene has CDR1 LGHNA and CDR2 YSLEER. DNA of the CDR3: TGCGCCAGCAGCCCTCGGGACAGGGGGTGGGAGACCCAGTACTTC. It codes for CASSPRDRGWETQYF.

The table lists this clonotype with many counts. V and J are TRBV20-1 and TRBJ2-3; 11 nucleotides align to TRBD2. The length of the CDR3 is 19 residues. The V and J ends lost 1 base and 0 bases, in that order; junction bases with no gene match: 12. CDR1 DFQATT and CDR2 SNEGSKA come from the germline V gene (reference sequence). CDR3 loop: CSARGVSIAGGLSTDTQYF. CDR3 nucleotides: TGCAGTGCTAGAGGGGTATCCATAGCGGGAGGGCTCAGCACAGATACGCAGTATTTT.

The V and J genes are TRBV25-1 and TRBJ2-5; 9 bases fit TRBD1. V lost 6 bases, J lost 4 bases, and 6 bases stayed unmatched. CDR1 is MGHDK and CDR2 is SYGVNS in the germline V gene. The CDR3 is 14 amino acids. The CDR3 reads CASSDRGGGETQYF. As DNA, the CDR3 is TGTGCCAGCAGCGACAGGGGGGGAGGAGAGACCCAGTACTTC.

Ten or more counts support this clonotype. The rearrangement uses TRBV7-8 and TRBJ2-1, with 7 nucleotides matching TRBD2. The CDR3 length is 13 residues. The V and J ends lost 1 base and 14 bases, in that order; junction bases with no gene match: 8. Germline-derived CDR1 and CDR2 are SGHVS and FQNEAQ. The CDR3 sequence: CASSLERGSGKFF. The CDR3 region has the DNA TGTGCCAGCAGCTTAGAGCGGGGTAGTGGTAAGTTCTTC.

This clonotype was seen many times. The chain carries TRBV27 and TRBJ2-1; possibly TRBD1 for D (6 bases). V gave up 3 bases and J gave up 9 bases, with 18 bases separating them. This CDR3 comprises 15 residues. Germline V gene lookup returns CDR1 MNHEY and CDR2 SMNVEV (reference sequence). CDR3 amino acids: CASSLVGGATIEQFF. DNA for the CDR3: TGTGCCAGCAGTTTGGTAGGGGGAGCCACAATTGAGCAGTTCTTC.

This clonotype has at least ten counts. The genes are TRBV5-6 and TRBJ2-4, with D possibly TRBD1 on 6 matching bases. The germline CDR1 and CDR2 sequences are SGHDT and YYEEEE. Trimming stripped 0 bases from V and 5 bases from J, with 6 bases between. The CDR3 extends over 13 amino acids. CDR3 DNA: TGTGCCAGCAGCTTGGCAGGGGAAAACATTCAGTACTTC. Its protein product is CASSLAGENIQYF.

Details on this clonotype: Mismatch with germline at one junction end may stem from a read error. The chain is built from TRBV28 and TRBJ2-7; 10 nucleotides align to TRBD1. The CDR3 is made up of 15 amino acids. Germline CDR1 reads MDHEN; CDR2 reads SYDVKM. The CDR3 protein is CASRPQTGGFYEQYF. CDR3 coding DNA: TGTGCCAGCAGACCACAGACAGGGGGCTTTTACGAGCAGTACTTT.

The chain joins TRBV3-1 to TRBJ2-1, with TRBD2 matching over 7 bases. The CDR3 extends over 16 amino acids. The trim removed 10 bases at V and 2 bases at J, leaving 14 bases unmatched. CDR1 is LGHDT, CDR2 YNNKEL, per germline (reference sequence). The CDR3 is CATCLRAGITYNEQFF. The CDR3 region has the DNA TGTGCCACCTGCCTTCGAGCGGGGATAACCTACAATGAGCAGTTCTTC.

This clonotype has ten or more counts. The chain couples TRBV18 to TRBJ2-5; TRBD2 agrees at 12 bases. With V trimmed by 4 bases and J by 5 bases, 11 bases remained unmatched. CDR3 length: 17 amino acids. In germline, CDR1 is KGHSH, CDR2 LQKENI. In DNA, the CDR3 is TGTGCCAGCTCACTCTACTTGACTAGCGGGAGACAGGAGACCCAGTACTTC. It encodes CASSLYLTSGRQETQYF.

This clonotype has a count of ten or more. V is TRBV12-3 or TRBV12-4 and J is TRBJ2-2; TRBD2 matches 7 bases. This CDR3 is built from 15 residues. Trimming took 5 bases from V and 6 from J; bases not matched to a gene: 9. CDR3 DNA: TGTGCCAGCAGTCCGAAGACTAGCCAGGCCGGGGAGCTGTTTTTT. It translates to CASSPKTSQAGELFF.

This clonotype was observed many times. The chain has TRBV27 and TRBJ2-7; 9 bases fit TRBD2. V lost 1 base, J lost 2 bases, and 3 bases stayed unmatched. This CDR3 contains 15 residues. CDR1 is MNHEY and CDR2 is SMNVEV in the germline V gene (reference sequence). In nucleotides, the CDR3 is TGTGCCAGCAGTTTATTAGGCGGGAGGGCCTACGAGCAGTACTTC. Translated: CASSLLGGRAYEQYF.

This clonotype was detected ten times or more. The V and J genes are TRBV6-2 or TRBV6-3 and TRBJ2-7, with D possibly TRBD2 on 6 matching bases. From germline, CDR1 is MNHEY and CDR2 SVGEGT. Trimming cost V 6 bases and J 2 bases, with 17 bases left between them. This CDR3 has 15 residues. The CDR3 bases are TGTGCCAGCAGGGGGCTCCGGGGAGGCACCTACGAGCAGTACTTC. This encodes CASRGLRGGTYEQYF.

This clonotype was recorded many times. The V call is TRBV10-3, the J call TRBJ2-1, with D perhaps being TRBD1 or TRBD2 (5 bases each). CDR1 is ENHRY and CDR2 is SYGVKD in the germline V gene. The V and J ends lost 5 bases and 9 bases respectively, with 23 bases between them. The CDR3 consists of 16 residues. CDR3 coding DNA: TGTGCCATCAGTTCCCGGGACGGACGAGGGGATACTGAGCAGTTCTTC. This gives the protein CAISSRDGRGDTEQFF.

V gene TRBV11-2 combines with J gene TRBJ2-3; tentatively, D is TRBD2 (5 bases). V was trimmed by 4 bases and J by 5 bases, leaving 10 bases between them. This CDR3 contains 13 residues. Germline lookup yields CDR1 SGHAT and CDR2 FQNNGV. This CDR3 is CASSSTRGDTQYF. In DNA form, the CDR3 reads TGTGCCAGCAGCTCGACTCGGGGAGATACGCAGTATTTT.

This clonotype has at least ten counts. J is TRBJ2-7 and V is TRBV25-1; 12 nucleotides align to TRBD2. The CDR3 is 13 residues long. Unmatched junction bases numbered 6, after V lost 10 bases and J lost 5 bases. Germline CDR1 reads MGHDK; CDR2 reads SYGVNS. The CDR3 protein is CATSLAGGNEQYF. The CDR3, as DNA: TGTGCCACCTCCCTAGCGGGAGGGAACGAGCAGTACTTC.

As for this clonotype: A read error is likely, as this CDR3 ends without the conserved phenylalanine or tryptophan. The gene calls are TRBV7-9 and TRBJ2-7; the D gene is possibly TRBD1 (6 bases). CDR3 size: 14 residues. V lost 1 base and J 3 bases, leaving 10 bases between the germline ends. CDR1 and CDR2 (germline): SEHNR, FQNEAQ (reference sequence). The DNA of the CDR3 is TGTGCCAGCAGCTTAGAAGGGGGTGACTACGAGCAGTACTCC. This encodes CASSLEGGDYEQYS.

This clonotype is large by share. This chain joins TRBV6-2 or TRBV6-3 and TRBJ2-6; D may be TRBD2 (5 bases). The CDR3 loop spans 15 amino acids. The V gene lost 2 bases and the J gene lost 2 bases, with 7 bases spanning the gap. The germline V gene has CDR1 MNHEY and CDR2 SVGEGT. The CDR3 loop reads CASSYGGTGANVLTF. CDR3 coding DNA: TGTGCCAGCAGTTACGGAGGAACTGGGGCCAACGTCCTGACTTTC.

Ten or more counts support this clonotype. The chain is built from TRBV7-7 and TRBJ2-2; 8 bases map to TRBD2. The CDR3 covers 15 residues. Per the germline V gene, CDR1 is SSHAT and CDR2 is FNYEAQ (reference sequence). Losses at the gene ends were 2 bases for V and 3 bases for J; bases not matched to a gene: 2. This chain's CDR3 is CASSLTLADTGELFF. DNA for the CDR3: TGTGCCAGCAGCTTAACACTAGCGGACACCGGGGAGCTGTTTTTT.